What follows is one T cell receptor beta chain and its context. This specimen belongs to a study of blood T cell repertoires in COVID-19. CDR1 and CDR2 from the germline V gene are SEHNR and FQNEAQ (reference sequence). Trimming took 1 base from V and 4 from J; bases not matched to a gene: 3. The CDR3 is 14 amino acids. Original analysis: Estimates of nucleated cell counts were drawn from the amplification of reference gene primers. TCRdb's copy holds only in-frame clones and misses some; the assay was immunoSEQ multiplex PCR. V, J and clone size are those of that table, while D and trimming were read from the DNA. The table has approximately 80,000 clones, 81% seen once; the top ten hold about 40%.

The chain employs TRBV7-9 and TRBJ2-5; 7 positions agree with TRBD2. This sequence originates from a man of 80 years or more with acute or convalescent COVID-19. Sequenced sample: peripheral blood. CDR3 in DNA: TGTGCCAGCAGCTTAGAGCTAGCGGTAGAGACCCAGTACTTC. Protein sequence: CASSLELAVETQYF.